This T cell receptor (beta chain) was recovered during a study of neurological immune-mediated disorders. Time point here: longitudinal time-point 1 (baseline). Healthy controls comprised blood bank volunteers in Maryland, USA. V was trimmed by 0 bases and J by 2 bases, leaving 8 bases between them. CDR3 size: 14 residues. Germline lookup yields CDR1 SGHVS and CDR2 FNYEAQ. cDNA synthesis was performed by 5'RACE with 10-nucleotide random UMIs. TCRdb used MiXCR to reprocess the 5' RACE reads, holding one entry per CDR3 protein. The table has some 71,000 distinct CDR3 sequences, roughly 10% seen once. This clonotype was seen many times.

Sequenced input: PBMCs. The gene calls are TRBV7-6 and TRBJ2-7; no clear D. The clonotype comes from a man aged 30-40 years in good health. CDR3: CASSLASQTYEQYF. CDR3 coding DNA: TGTGCCAGCAGCTTAGCCAGCCAAACCTACGAGCAGTACTTC.